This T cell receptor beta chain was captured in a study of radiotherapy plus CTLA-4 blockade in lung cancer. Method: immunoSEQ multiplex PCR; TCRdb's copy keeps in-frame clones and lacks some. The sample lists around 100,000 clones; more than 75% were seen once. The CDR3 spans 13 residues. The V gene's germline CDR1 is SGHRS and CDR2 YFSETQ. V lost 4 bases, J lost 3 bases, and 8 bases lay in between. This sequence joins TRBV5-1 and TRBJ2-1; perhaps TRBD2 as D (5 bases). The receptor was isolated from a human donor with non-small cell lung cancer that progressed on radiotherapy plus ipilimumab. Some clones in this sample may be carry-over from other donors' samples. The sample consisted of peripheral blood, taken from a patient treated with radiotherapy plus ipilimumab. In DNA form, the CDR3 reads TGCGCCAGCAGCGCTGGGAGCTACAATGAGCAGTTCTTC. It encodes CASSAGSYNEQFF.